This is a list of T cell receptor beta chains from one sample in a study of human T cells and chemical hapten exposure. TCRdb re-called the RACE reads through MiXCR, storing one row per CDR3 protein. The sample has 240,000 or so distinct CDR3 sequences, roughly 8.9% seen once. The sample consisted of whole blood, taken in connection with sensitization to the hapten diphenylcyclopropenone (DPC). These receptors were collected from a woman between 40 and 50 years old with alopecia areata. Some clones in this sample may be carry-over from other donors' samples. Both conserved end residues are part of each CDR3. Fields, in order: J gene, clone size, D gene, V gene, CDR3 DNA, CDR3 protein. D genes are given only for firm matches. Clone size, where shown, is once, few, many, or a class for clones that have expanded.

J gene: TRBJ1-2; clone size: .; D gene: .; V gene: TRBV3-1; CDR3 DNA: TGTGCCAGCAGCCCAGCCCCGGGTCAGGATAATTATGGCTACACCTTC; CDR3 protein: CASSPAPGQDNYGYTF
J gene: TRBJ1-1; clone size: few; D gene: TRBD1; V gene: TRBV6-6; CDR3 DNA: TGTGCCAGCAGATCCGGACAGGGGGGCACTGAAGCTTTCTTT; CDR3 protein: CASRSGQGGTEAFF
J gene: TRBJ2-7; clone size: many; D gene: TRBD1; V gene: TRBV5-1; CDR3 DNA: TGCGCCAGCAGCTTGGCCGGGACAGGGTACCACGAGCAGTACTTC; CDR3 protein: CASSLAGTGYHEQYF
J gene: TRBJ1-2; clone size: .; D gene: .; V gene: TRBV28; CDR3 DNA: TGTGCCAGCAGTCCCACGGGCCCAAGCTATGGCTACACCTTC; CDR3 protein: CASSPTGPSYGYTF
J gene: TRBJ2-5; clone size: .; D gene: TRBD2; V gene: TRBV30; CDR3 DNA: TGTGCCTGGAGTGGAACTAGCGGAGGCACCCAGTACTTC; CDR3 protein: CAWSGTSGGTQYF
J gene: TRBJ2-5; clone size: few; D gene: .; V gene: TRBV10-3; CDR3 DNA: TGTGCCATCAGACCCTCTACTAGTGAAGAGACCCAGTACTTC; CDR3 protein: CAIRPSTSEETQYF
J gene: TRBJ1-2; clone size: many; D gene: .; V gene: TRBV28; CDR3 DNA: TGTGCCAGCAGTTCAGACGGCTACACCTTC; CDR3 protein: CASSSDGYTF
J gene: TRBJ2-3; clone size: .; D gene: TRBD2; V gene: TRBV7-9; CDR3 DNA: TGTGCCAGCAGCCAGGGGCTAGCGGGAAACACAGATACGCAGTATTTT; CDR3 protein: CASSQGLAGNTDTQYF
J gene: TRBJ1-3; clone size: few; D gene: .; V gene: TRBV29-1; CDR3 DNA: TGCAGCGTTGAATCGTATGGAAACACCATATATTTT; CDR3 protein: CSVESYGNTIYF
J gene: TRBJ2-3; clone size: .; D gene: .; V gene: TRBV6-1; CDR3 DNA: TGTGCCAGCAGAACCAGGGGTCATGGGCCAGATACGCAGTATTTT; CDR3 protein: CASRTRGHGPDTQYF
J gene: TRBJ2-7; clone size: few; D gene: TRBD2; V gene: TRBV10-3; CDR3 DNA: TGTGCCATCAGTGAGCGACTAGCGGGAGGGTACGAGCAGTACTTC; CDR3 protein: CAISERLAGGYEQYF
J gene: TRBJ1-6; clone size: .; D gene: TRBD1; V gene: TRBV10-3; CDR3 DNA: TGTGCCGTGACAGGGGATATGGCGGGGGGATCACCCCTCCACTTT; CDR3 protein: CAVTGDMAGGSPLHF
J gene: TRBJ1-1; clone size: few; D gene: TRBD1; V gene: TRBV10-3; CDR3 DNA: TGTGCCATCAGTGAGTCGAGGAAGACAGGGGCAGCTTTCTTT; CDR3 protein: CAISESRKTGAAFF
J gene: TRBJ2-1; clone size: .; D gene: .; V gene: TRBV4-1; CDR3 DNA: TGCGCCAGCAGCCAAGAGGGCGGTCGCCACACCGAGCAGTTCTTC; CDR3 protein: CASSQEGGRHTEQFF
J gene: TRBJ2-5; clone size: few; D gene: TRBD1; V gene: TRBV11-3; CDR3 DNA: TGTGCCAGCAGCGTGGGACAGCAAGAGGAGACCCAGTACTTC; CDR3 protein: CASSVGQQEETQYF
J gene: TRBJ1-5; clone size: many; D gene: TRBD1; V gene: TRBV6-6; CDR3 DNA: TGTGCCAGTACCTCCGTAGGACAGGGGGCGATTCAGCCCCAGCATTTT; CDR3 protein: CASTSVGQGAIQPQHF
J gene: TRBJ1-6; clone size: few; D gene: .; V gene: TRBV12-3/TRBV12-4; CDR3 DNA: TGTGCCAGCAGTTTATCGGGGACTAGCTCCCTCCACTTT; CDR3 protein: CASSLSGTSSLHF
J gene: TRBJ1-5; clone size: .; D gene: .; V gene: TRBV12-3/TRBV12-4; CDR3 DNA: TGTGCCAGCAGTCAGCAGGGTCCCCTGTCCCAGCATTTT; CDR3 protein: CASSQQGPLSQHF
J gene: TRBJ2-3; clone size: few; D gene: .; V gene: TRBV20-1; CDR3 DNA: TGCAGTGCTAGAGATCAGGGGCAGAGCACAGATACGCAGTATTTT; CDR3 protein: CSARDQGQSTDTQYF
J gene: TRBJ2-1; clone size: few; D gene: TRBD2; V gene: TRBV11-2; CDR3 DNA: TGTGCCAGCAGCTTACTCCCCCCCGGGACTAGTAATGAGCAGTTCTTC; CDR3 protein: CASSLLPPGTSNEQFF
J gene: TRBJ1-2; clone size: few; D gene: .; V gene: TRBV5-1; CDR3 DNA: TGCGCCAGCAGCGACGTCAGGAACCCTAACTATGGCTACACCTTC; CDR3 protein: CASSDVRNPNYGYTF
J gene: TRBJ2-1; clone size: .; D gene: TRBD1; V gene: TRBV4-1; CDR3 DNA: TGCGCCAGCAACATAGAAGGGGGCGGTGAGCAGTTCTTC; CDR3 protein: CASNIEGGGEQFF
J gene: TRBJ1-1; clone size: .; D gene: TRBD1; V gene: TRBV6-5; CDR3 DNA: TGTGCCAGCCGGACAGGGCTGAACCGGAACACTGAAGCTTTCTTT; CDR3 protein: CASRTGLNRNTEAFF
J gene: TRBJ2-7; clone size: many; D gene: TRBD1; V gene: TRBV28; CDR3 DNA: TGTGCCAGCAGCCTCACCCCGGACAGGGTCTTCGAGCAGTACTTC; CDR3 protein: CASSLTPDRVFEQYF
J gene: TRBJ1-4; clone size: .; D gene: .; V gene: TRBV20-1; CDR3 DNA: TGCAGTGCTAGAGATCGATCGGGACAAGGCAATGAAAAACTGTTTTTT; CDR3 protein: CSARDRSGQGNEKLFF
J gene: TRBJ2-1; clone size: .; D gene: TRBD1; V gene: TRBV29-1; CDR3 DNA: TGCAGCGTACTACAGGGGACCCATGAGCAGTTCTTC; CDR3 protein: CSVLQGTHEQFF
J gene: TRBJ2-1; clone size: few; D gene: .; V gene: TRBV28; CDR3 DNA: TGTGCCAGCAGTGCCTTAAATGAGCAGTTCTTC; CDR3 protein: CASSALNEQFF
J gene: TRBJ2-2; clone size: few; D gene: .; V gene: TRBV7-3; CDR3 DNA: TGTGCCAGCAGCTTAAACCCGGGAGCGAACACCGGGGAGCTGTTTTTT; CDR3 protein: CASSLNPGANTGELFF
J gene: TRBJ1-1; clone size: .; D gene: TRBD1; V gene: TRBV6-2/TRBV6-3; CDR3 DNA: TGTGCCAGCAGTTACGGGGGGACAGGAAGAAAAGCTTTCTTT; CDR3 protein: CASSYGGTGRKAFF
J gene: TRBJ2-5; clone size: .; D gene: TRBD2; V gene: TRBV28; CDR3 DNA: TGTGCCAGCAGTTTATGGGCCGGGGGACTAGCGGTTCAAGAGACCCAGTACTTC; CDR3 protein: CASSLWAGGLAVQETQYF
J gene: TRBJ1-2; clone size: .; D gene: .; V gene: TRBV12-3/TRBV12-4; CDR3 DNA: TGTGCCAGCAGACCCCTGGGCGGGGGCGAAGGCTATGGCTACACCTTC; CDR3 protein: CASRPLGGGEGYGYTF
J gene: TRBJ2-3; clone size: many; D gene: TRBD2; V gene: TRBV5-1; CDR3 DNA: TGCGCCAGCAGCCGGACTAGCGGGAGGGCAGATACGCAGTATTTT; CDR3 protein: CASSRTSGRADTQYF
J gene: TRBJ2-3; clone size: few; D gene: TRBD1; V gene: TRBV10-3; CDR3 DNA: TGTGCCATCAGGCCAACAGGGGGCACAGATACGCAGTATTTT; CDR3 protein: CAIRPTGGTDTQYF
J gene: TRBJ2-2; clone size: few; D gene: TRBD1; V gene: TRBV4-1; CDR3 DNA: TGCGCCAGCAGCCCACTCTTTCAGGGGGCAACCGGGGAGCTGTTTTTT; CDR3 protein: CASSPLFQGATGELFF
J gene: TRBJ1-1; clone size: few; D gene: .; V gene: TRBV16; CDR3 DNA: TGTGCCAGCACGACAGACATGAACACTGAAGCTTTCTTT; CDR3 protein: CASTTDMNTEAFF
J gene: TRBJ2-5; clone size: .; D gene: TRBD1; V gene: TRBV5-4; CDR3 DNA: TGTGCCAGCAGCTACAGGGGAAGTATGGAGACCCAGTACTTC; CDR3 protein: CASSYRGSMETQYF
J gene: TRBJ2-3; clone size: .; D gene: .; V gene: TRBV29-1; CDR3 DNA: TGCAGCGGACGATTGGTAGATACGCAGTATTTT; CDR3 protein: CSGRLVDTQYF
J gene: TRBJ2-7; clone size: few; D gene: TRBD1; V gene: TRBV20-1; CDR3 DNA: TGCAGTGCCGCAACCCGGGACAGGGTTCGCGAGCAGTACTTC; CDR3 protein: CSAATRDRVREQYF